The source of this TCR beta chain is a study of T cell repertoires in cytomegalovirus infection. V was clipped by 5 bases and J by 2 bases; unmatched bases: 18. The germline gives CDR1 SGHAT, CDR2 FQNNGV. This CDR3 is built from 19 residues. This clonotype was seen ten or more times. TCRdb independently ran MiXCR on the reads; one entry per CDR3 protein. The sample includes 300,000 or so distinct CDR3 sequences, around 25% seen only once; the top ten take roughly 14%. This sequence was found in a human donor in good health (CMV status not recorded). Some clones in this sample may be carry-over from other donors' samples. The chain recombines TRBV11-2 with TRBJ2-5; 9 bases are a match to TRBD2. Material for sequencing was PBMCs. This CDR3 reads CASSLGGVAGVLSQETQYF. The CDR3 DNA reads TGTGCCAGCAGCCTTGGGGGGGTAGCGGGGGTACTTTCTCAAGAGACCCAGTACTTC.